The 4 T cell receptor beta chains given below trace back to one sample, sequenced in a study of spatial heterogeneity in lung cancer. The antigens for these receptors are not known. Study conclusions and caveats: Mutation tallies in tumors tracked expanded intratumoral alpha and beta TCR counts.

Time point noted: sample taken at primary tumor resection. TCRdb re-called the 5' RACE reads through MiXCR, storing one row per CDR3 protein. The top ten hold roughly 18% of the sample, which has 14,000 or so distinct CDR3 sequences, roughly 4.7% seen once. The sample in question was lung tumor tissue, obtained at surgery. Receptors were obtained from a female donor with early-stage non-small cell lung cancer.

In this sample, this clonotype turned up many times. The library was designed around alpha chains, so this beta chain is a stray read whose abundance carries little weight. This chain connects TRBV20-1 to TRBJ2-2, with 13 nucleotides matching TRBD2. Per the germline V gene, CDR1 is DFQATT and CDR2 is SNEGSKA (reference sequence). Germline trimming cut 1 base from V and 5 bases from J; bases unmatched to any gene: 7. This CDR3 is 17 amino acids long. CDR3 in amino acids: CSARVPGLAGFTGELFF. Here the CDR3 DNA reads TGCAGTGCTAGAGTGCCGGGACTAGCGGGATTTACCGGGGAGCTGTTTTTT.

Ten or more counts support this clonotype. In a library made to pick up alpha chains, this beta chain is a stray read with a size that means little. The J gene is TRBJ2-7, the V gene TRBV10-2; tentatively, D is TRBD1 or TRBD2 (5 bases each). The germline V and J ends were trimmed by 0 bases and 2 bases, with 8 bases remaining between them. Germline V gene lookup returns CDR1 WSHSY and CDR2 SAAADI. The CDR3 has 14 amino acids. CDR3 nucleotide sequence: TGCGCCAGCAGTGAGTCCGGGGCTCCCTACGAGCAGTACTTC. This sequence encodes CASSESGAPYEQYF.

This clonotype was observed a handful of times. With the library built for alpha chains, this beta chain is off target and its frequency is not meaningful. CDR3 sequence: CASSLASGGPGLAKNIQYF. CDR3 nucleotide sequence: TGCGCCAGCAGCTTGGCCAGCGGGGGGCCCGGACTAGCCAAAAACATTCAGTACTTC. The chain links TRBV5-1 to TRBJ2-4; TRBD2 matches 9 bases. CDR1 SGHRS and CDR2 YFSETQ come from the germline V gene. The CDR3 sequence is 19 residues long. Unmatched junction bases numbered 10, after V lost 0 bases and J lost 0 bases.

This clonotype was observed many times. Since it is a stray read in a library aimed at alpha chains, this beta chain has a size that is not meaningful. The J gene is TRBJ1-6, the V gene TRBV2; 10 bases match TRBD1. The CDR3 runs to 13 residues. The ends lost 6 bases at V and 9 bases at J; junction bases unmatched: 2. CDR1 SNHLY and CDR2 FYNNEI come from the germline V gene. The CDR3 sequence: CASRDRGSSPLHF. The DNA of the CDR3 is TGTGCCAGCAGGGACAGGGGGAGTTCACCCCTCCACTTT.